Below, 10 T cell receptor beta chains from the same sample are listed, as sequenced in a study of identical twins' blood T cells (dated by TCRdb to the early 2010s). The receptor library was made with 5' RACE. TCRdb records Illumina Genome Analyzer IIx as the sequencer. TCRdb reprocessed the public reads (quality trimming at Q25 with fastp, clone calling with MiXCR) and kept in-frame beta chains. Every CDR3 protein is listed once, alongside the most common genes and DNA of its rows. The sample profile shows 300,000 to 400,000 distinct CDR3 sequences; roughly 27% of them were found once. Of the sample, around 5.6% is held by the ten largest clones. The sample taken for sequencing was PBMCs. These receptor sequences come from a woman aged 18 to 49 in good health.

About this clonotype itself: Since a much larger clone is just one base distant, this may be a read error. The chain links TRBV19 to TRBJ1-2; 7 bases align to TRBD1. The germline V gene encodes CDR1 LNHDA and CDR2 SQIVND (reference sequence). This CDR3 contains 14 residues. Here the CDR3 DNA reads TGTGTCAGTAGTCCCACCAGGGACAGTTATGGCTACACCTTC. Protein: CVSSPTRDSYGYTF.

The V and J genes are TRBV11-2 and TRBJ1-2; D unresolved. V gave up 4 bases and J gave up 6 bases, with 15 bases separating them. The CDR3 spans 14 residues. Germline CDR1 is SGHAT and CDR2 is FQNNGV. CDR3 in amino acids: CASSSVRARDGYTF. The CDR3 region has the DNA TGTGCCAGCAGCTCTGTTCGGGCGAGGGATGGCTACACCTTC.

This clonotype appeared a few times. The chain carries TRBV20-1 and TRBJ1-1, with 7 bases identical to TRBD1. CDR1 and CDR2 (germline): DFQATT, SNEGSKA (reference sequence). The CDR3 is made up of 14 amino acids. Trimming took 6 bases from V and 2 from J; bases not matched to a gene: 9. CDR3 amino acids: CSAMPWTGNTEAFF. The CDR3 DNA follows: TGCAGTGCAATGCCCTGGACAGGAAACACTGAAGCTTTCTTT.

This clonotype has just a few counts. This sequence joins TRBV27 and TRBJ2-7; D not resolved. This CDR3 has 15 amino acids. The germline V and J ends were trimmed by 2 bases and 5 bases, with 16 bases remaining between them. Germline-derived CDR1 and CDR2 are MNHEY and SMNVEV (reference sequence). The CDR3: CASSLRGSTGHEQYF. CDR3 nucleotides: TGTGCCAGCAGTTTACGCGGCTCTACGGGCCACGAGCAGTACTTC.

The chain combines TRBV13 with TRBJ1-3; D gene ambiguous. V lost 5 bases to trimming and J lost 0 bases, with 14 bases between them. Per the germline V gene, CDR1 is PRHDT and CDR2 is FYEKMQ (reference sequence). The CDR3 has 16 residues. The DNA for the CDR3 is TGTGCCAGCAGCCGAGGACGTCGCAGCTCTGGAAACACCATATATTTT. Protein product: CASSRGRRSSGNTIYF.

Note on this clonotype: At one end, the junction sequence differs from germline, possibly due to a read error. V and J are TRBV5-1 and TRBJ2-1; D might be TRBD2 (7 bases). CDR1 and CDR2 (germline): SGHRS, YFSETQ. The CDR3 is 16 amino acids. CDR3 in DNA: TGCGCCAGCAGCTTGATACAGGGACTATCCTATAATGAGCAGTTCTTC. This codes for CASSLIQGLSYNEQFF.

A single count supports this clonotype. A junction boundary mismatches the germline segment, possibly from a read error. This rearrangement joins TRBV5-1 to TRBJ1-2; 7 nucleotides line up with TRBD1. CDR3 length: 15 amino acids. Per germline, CDR1 SGHRS and CDR2 YFSETQ. CDR3 nucleotide sequence: TGCGCCAGCAGCTTCGGGACAGCGGCAAACTATGGCCACACCTTC. It translates to CASSFGTAANYGHTF.

This clonotype was counted between two and nine times. The chain employs TRBV7-9 and TRBJ2-2; 9 bases match TRBD1. The ends lost 4 bases at V and 2 bases at J; junction bases unmatched: 17. This CDR3 contains 20 residues. CDR1 is SEHNR and CDR2 is FQNEAQ in the germline V gene (reference sequence). The CDR3 nucleotides read TGTGCCAGCAGCTCCCTAGACCGGGACAGGGTTAAATTTAACACCGGGGAGCTGTTTTTT. This translates into CASSSLDRDRVKFNTGELFF. The full variable domain, rest sourced from reference TRBV7-9 and TRBJ2-2, is DTGVSQNPRHKITKRGQNVTFRCDPISEHNRLYWYRQTLGQGPEFLTYFQNEAQLEKSRLLSDRFSAERPKGSFSTLEIQRTEQGDSAMYLCASSSLDRDRVKFNTGELFFGEGSRLTVL.

This clonotype was seen at least ten times. CDR3: CASSTMNTEAFF. The CDR3 DNA sequence: TGCGCCAGCAGTACCATGAACACTGAAGCTTTCTTT. The chain recombines TRBV5-1 with TRBJ1-1; the D is unclear. This CDR3 has 12 amino acids. The V gene's germline CDR1 is SGHRS and CDR2 YFSETQ. V was trimmed by 5 bases and J by 0 bases, leaving 5 bases between them.

V and J are TRBV5-1 and TRBJ1-4; no firm D call. Germline V gives CDR1 SGHRS, CDR2 YFSETQ. This CDR3 is built from 16 residues. Trimming removed 0 bases at V and 5 bases at J, with 14 bases between. The CDR3 is CASSLGIGRENEKLFF. The DNA of the CDR3 is TGCGCCAGCAGCTTGGGGATCGGTCGGGAAAATGAAAAACTGTTTTTT.